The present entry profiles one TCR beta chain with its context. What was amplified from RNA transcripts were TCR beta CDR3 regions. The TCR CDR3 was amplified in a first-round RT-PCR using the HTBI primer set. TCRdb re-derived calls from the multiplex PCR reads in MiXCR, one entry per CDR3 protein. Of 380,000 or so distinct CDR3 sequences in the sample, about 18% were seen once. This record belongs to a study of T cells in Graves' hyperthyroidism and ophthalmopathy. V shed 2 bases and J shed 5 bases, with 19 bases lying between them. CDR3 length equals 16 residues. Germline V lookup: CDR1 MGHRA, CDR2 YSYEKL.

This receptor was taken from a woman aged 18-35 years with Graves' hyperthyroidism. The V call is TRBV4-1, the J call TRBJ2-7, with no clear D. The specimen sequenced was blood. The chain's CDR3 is CASSQPPEVPKNEQYF. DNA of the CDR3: TGCGCCAGCAGCCAACCTCCAGAGGTGCCGAAAAACGAGCAGTACTTC.